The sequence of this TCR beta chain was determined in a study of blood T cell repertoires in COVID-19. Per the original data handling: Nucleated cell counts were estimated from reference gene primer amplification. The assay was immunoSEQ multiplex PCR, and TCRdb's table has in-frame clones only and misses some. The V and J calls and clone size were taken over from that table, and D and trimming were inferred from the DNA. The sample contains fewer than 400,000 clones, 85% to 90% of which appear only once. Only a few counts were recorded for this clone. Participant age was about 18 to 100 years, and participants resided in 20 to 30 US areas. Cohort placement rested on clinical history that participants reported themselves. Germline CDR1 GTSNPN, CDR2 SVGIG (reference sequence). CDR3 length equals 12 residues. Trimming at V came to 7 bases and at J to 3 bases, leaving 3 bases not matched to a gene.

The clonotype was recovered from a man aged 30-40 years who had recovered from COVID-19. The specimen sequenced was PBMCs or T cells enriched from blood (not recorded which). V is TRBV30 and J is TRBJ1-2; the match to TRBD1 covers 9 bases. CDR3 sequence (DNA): TGTGCCTACAGGGGGCGAGACTATGGCTACACCTTC. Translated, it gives CAYRGRDYGYTF.